These 31 T cell receptor beta chains share one sample of origin, sequenced in a study of CD8+CD57+ T cells in acquired aplastic anemia. CDR3 and TCR beta VDJ profiling relied on a genomic DNA template. Using its own MiXCR run on the reads, TCRdb lists one record per CDR3 protein. The table shows 250,000 to 350,000 distinct CDR3 sequences, with roughly 50% occurring only once. The source material was sorted CD4+, CD8+, or CD8+CD57+ T cells (not recorded which) from PBMCs. The receptor source for this set is a human donor with severe aplastic anemia or a healthy control (not recorded which).

The chain employs TRBV25-1 and TRBJ1-2; no definite D call. The CDR3 spans 11 residues. Looked up from germline, CDR1 is MGHDK and CDR2 is SYGVNS. The V gene lost 2 bases and the J gene lost 8 bases, with 6 bases spanning the gap. CDR3 sequence reads: CASSELRGYTF. The DNA for the CDR3 is TGTGCCAGCAGTGAACTTAGAGGCTACACCTTC.

This chain uses TRBV19 with TRBJ1-2; 7 bases are shared with TRBD1. J lost 3 bases, V lost 8 bases, and 12 bases had no gene match. CDR3 length equals 15 residues. Germline CDR1 reads LNHDA; CDR2 reads SQIVND (reference sequence). DNA of the CDR3: TGTGCCAGTGAAAGCGGCGGCAGGGGGTACTATGGCTACACCTTC. Its protein product is CASESGGRGYYGYTF.

This clonotype was seen ten or more times. The V and J genes are TRBV11-2 and TRBJ1-2; D unclear. Per germline, CDR1 SGHAT and CDR2 FQNNGV. Trimming pared 5 bases from V and 2 bases from J, leaving 15 bases between. The CDR3 has 15 amino acids. The CDR3 nucleotides are TGTGCCAGCAGCATGACCTTGGAGGGCAACTATGGCTACACCTTC. Translating gives CASSMTLEGNYGYTF.

The V gene is TRBV9, the J gene TRBJ2-3; TRBD1 aligns across 8 bases. The CDR3 has 16 residues. Trimming removed 2 bases from V and 1 base from J; junction bases left unmatched: 6. The V gene's germline CDR1 is SGDLS and CDR2 YYNGEE. The CDR3 region is CASSVLPGQGTDTQYF. In DNA form, the CDR3 reads TGTGCCAGCAGCGTTCTACCGGGACAGGGCACAGATACGCAGTATTTT.

This clonotype was counted many times. The rearrangement links TRBV6-5 to TRBJ2-6; perhaps TRBD1 as D (6 bases). Germline values: CDR1 MNHEY, CDR2 SVGAGI. The CDR3 consists of 20 residues. V was clipped by 2 bases and J by 0 bases, with 20 bases between them. The CDR3 DNA sequence: TGTGCCAGCAGTTACCAAGGGGGATGGGGTCGTGGCTCTGGGGCCAACGTCCTGACTTTC. Its protein product is CASSYQGGWGRGSGANVLTF.

V is TRBV20-1 and J is TRBJ2-7, with D maybe TRBD2 (6 bases). V dropped 5 bases and J dropped 0 bases, with 14 bases sitting between them. The V gene's germline CDR1 is DFQATT and CDR2 SNEGSKA (reference sequence). This CDR3 region has 14 residues. CDR3 in DNA: TGCAGTGCTCATCCGGGACTTTACTCCTACGAGCAGTACTTC. This gives the protein CSAHPGLYSYEQYF.

V gene TRBV7-6 combines with J gene TRBJ2-6, with a possible D match to TRBD2 (5 bases). Trimming cost V 5 bases and J 2 bases, with 16 bases left between them. Germline lookup yields CDR1 SGHVS and CDR2 FNYEAQ. The CDR3 totals 17 residues. CDR3 amino acids: CASSNKQLGAGANVLTF. DNA for the CDR3: TGTGCCAGCAGCAACAAACAACTCGGGGCTGGGGCCAACGTCCTGACTTTC.

This sequence joins TRBV5-6 and TRBJ1-4, with D perhaps matching TRBD1 (6 bases). This CDR3 is 14 amino acids long. In germline, CDR1 is SGHDT, CDR2 YYEEEE. V was clipped by 5 bases and J by 7 bases, with 15 bases between them. The CDR3 nucleotides are TGTGCCAGCAGGGTGGGGGGGGGCTCTGAAAAACTGTTTTTT. It yields the protein CASRVGGGSEKLFF. Full variable domain (outside the CDR3, taken from reference TRBV5-6 and TRBJ1-4): DAGVTQSPTHLIKTRGQQVTLRCSPKSGHDTVSWYQQALGQGPQFIFQYYEEEERQRGNFPDRFSGHQFPNYSSELNVNALLLGDSALYLCASRVGGGSEKLFFGSGTQLSVL.

V usage is TRBV9 and J usage is TRBJ1-3; no reliable D call. Germline-derived CDR1 and CDR2 are SGDLS and YYNGEE. V was cut by 2 bases and J by 0 bases, with 6 bases left in between. This CDR3 region has 14 residues. The CDR3 bases are TGTGCCAGCAGCGTTTATACCTCTGGAAACACCATATATTTT. The encoded protein is CASSVYTSGNTIYF.

The genes are TRBV13 and TRBJ1-1, with D tentatively TRBD1 (6 bases). Deletions cut 5 bases from V and 4 bases from J, with 14 bases between. Germline V gene sequence: CDR1 PRHDT, CDR2 FYEKMQ (reference sequence). CDR3 length equals 14 residues. CDR3 sequence reads: CASSQMVRGTEAFF. The CDR3, as DNA: TGTGCCAGCAGCCAAATGGTCAGGGGCACTGAAGCTTTCTTT. Full variable domain (missing parts from reference TRBV13 and TRBJ1-1): AAGVIQSPRHLIKEKRETATLKCYPIPRHDTVYWYQQGPGQDPQFLISFYEKMQSDKGSIPDRFSAQQFSDYHSELNMSSLELGDSALYFCASSQMVRGTEAFFGQGTRLTVV.

With regard to this clonotype: This could be a read error, since a much larger clone is one nucleotide away. J is TRBJ2-3 and V is TRBV20-1; 8 bases map to TRBD2. Looked up from germline, CDR1 is DFQATT and CDR2 is SNEGSKA (reference sequence). The length of the CDR3 is 16 residues. CDR3 loop: CSARRPAAGVTGTQYF. The CDR3 nucleotides read TGCAGTGCCCGCCGCCCGGCAGCGGGGGTCACAGGTACGCAGTATTTT.

This clonotype was picked up many times. The rearrangement joins TRBV5-4 to TRBJ2-7; the D gene is possibly TRBD1 (7 bases). The V end was cut by 2 bases, the J end by 9 bases, with 21 bases between. Germline V CDR1 and CDR2: SGHNT, YYREEE (reference sequence). The CDR3 length is 15 residues. Here the CDR3 DNA reads TGTGCCAGCAGCTTCTCAGGGGGGATTTCTGAGGGGCAGTACTTC. Its protein is CASSFSGGISEGQYF.

Concerning this clonotype itself: Likely a read error: the CDR3 ends without its conserved phenylalanine or tryptophan. This chain links TRBV2 with TRBJ1-6; D may be TRBD1 (5 bases). The CDR3 spans 14 residues. Looked up from germline, CDR1 is SNHLY and CDR2 is FYNNEI. V lost 0 bases, J lost 15 bases, and 15 bases lay in between. The CDR3 DNA follows: TGTGCCAGCAGTGAAGCGCTTACGAGGGGCCACCTCCACTCT. Its protein is CASSEALTRGHLHS.

This chain uses TRBV24-1 with TRBJ2-1, with D hard to call. The CDR3 is 13 amino acids. In germline, CDR1 is KGHDR, CDR2 SFDVKD. CDR3 residues: CARVRSSYNEQFF. CDR3 in DNA: TGTGCTAGAGTAAGGAGCTCCTACAATGAGCAGTTCTTC.

This clonotype was found many times. This chain connects TRBV29-1 to TRBJ2-7; TRBD1 matches at 8 bases. The germline V gene encodes CDR1 SQVTM and CDR2 ANQGSEA. This CDR3 contains 12 residues. V was pared by 6 bases and J by 3 bases, with 4 bases of the junction left unmatched. The CDR3 is CSVHRGNYEQYF. DNA of the CDR3: TGCAGCGTCCACAGGGGGAACTACGAGCAGTACTTC.

This clonotype was found many times. The chain is built from TRBV7-2 and TRBJ2-7, with 15 bases aligning to TRBD2. Germline assignment: CDR1 SGHTA and CDR2 FQGNSA. The ends lost 2 bases at V and 5 bases at J; junction bases unmatched: 4. The CDR3 runs to 16 residues. CDR3 in amino acids: CASSLMRTSGGDEQYF. CDR3 coding DNA: TGTGCCAGCAGCTTAATGAGGACTAGCGGGGGGGACGAGCAGTACTTC.

This clonotype was observed a single time. The CDR3 end shows no conserved phenylalanine or tryptophan, and so a read error is likely. The chain recombines TRBV20-1 with TRBJ2-3; TRBD1 matches at 11 bases. The CDR3 is made up of 15 amino acids. Trimming cost V 6 bases and J 6 bases; bases outside gene matches: 11. Germline CDR1 is DFQATT and CDR2 is SNEGSKA (reference sequence). The CDR3 DNA follows: TGCAGTGCCAGCAGGGTAGGACAGGGGGCTGATACGCAGTATTCT. Amino acids: CSASRVGQGADTQYS.

As for this clonotype: At one boundary the junction diverges from the germline segment, which might be a read error. The chain links TRBV7-9 to TRBJ1-4; no firm D call. Germline assignment: CDR1 SEHNR and CDR2 FQNEAQ (reference sequence). The CDR3 runs 15 residues. The CDR3 nucleotides read TGTGCCGGCAGCTCACCTACCGGCAGAAGTGAAAAACTGTTTTTT. This sequence encodes CAGSSPTGRSEKLFF.

The rearrangement joins TRBV25-1 to TRBJ1-2, with D possibly TRBD1 on 5 matching bases. The germline V gene has CDR1 MGHDK and CDR2 SYGVNS. Trimming removed 4 bases from V and 4 bases from J, with 10 bases in between. This CDR3 spans 13 amino acids. The CDR3 bases are TGTGCCAGCAGTGGATCAGGGTCCTATGGCTACACCTTC. It codes for CASSGSGSYGYTF.

CDR3 loop: CASSQGGDTYEQYF. CDR3 DNA sequence: TGTGCCAGCAGCCAAGGTGGGGACACCTACGAGCAGTACTTC. The chain employs TRBV9 and TRBJ2-5, with D maybe TRBD1 (6 bases). The J call is uncertain, as TRBJ2-7 better fits the DNA end. This CDR3 comprises 14 residues. In germline, CDR1 is SGDLS, CDR2 YYNGEE.

This clonotype was recorded once. The chain is built from TRBV4-2 and TRBJ1-2; a possible D gene is TRBD1 (6 bases). V lost 0 bases and J 6 bases, leaving 20 bases between the germline ends. The germline V gene has CDR1 LGHNA and CDR2 YNFKEQ. The CDR3 totals 17 residues. For the CDR3, the DNA is TGTGCCAGCAGCCAAGATCGGGGAGGGGGGAATATGGATGGCTACACCTTC. Translating gives CASSQDRGGGNMDGYTF.

J is TRBJ2-3 and V is TRBV24-1; D remains unclear. The CDR3 is 13 amino acids. Looked up from germline, CDR1 is KGHDR and CDR2 is SFDVKD. Trimming left V 4 bases short and J 3 bases short, with 7 bases between. CDR3 protein: CATSEAGTDTQYF. The CDR3 bases are TGTGCCACCAGTGAGGCAGGAACAGATACGCAGTATTTT.

The rearrangement uses TRBV5-1 and TRBJ2-6; no clear D. V was clipped by 2 bases and J by 0 bases, with 9 bases between them. Per the germline V gene, CDR1 is SGHRS and CDR2 is YFSETQ. CDR3 size: 16 residues. CDR3 nucleotide sequence: TGCGCCAGCAGCTTCGGCGGAGACTCTGGGGCCAACGTCCTGACTTTC. Protein product: CASSFGGDSGANVLTF. Full variable domain (outside the CDR3, taken from reference TRBV5-1 and TRBJ2-6): KAGVTQTPRYLIKTRGQQVTLSCSPISGHRSVSWYQQTPGQGLQFLFEYFSETQRNKGNFPGRFSGRQFSNSRSEMNVSTLELGDSALYLCASSFGGDSGANVLTFGAGSRLTVL.

The V call is TRBV5-1, the J call TRBJ1-2; 12 nucleotides match TRBD1. The J segment lost 8 bases and the V segment lost 0 bases, leaving 5 bases of the junction unmatched. Germline CDR1 reads SGHRS; CDR2 reads YFSETQ. CDR3 length equals 15 residues. For the CDR3, the DNA is TGCGCCAGCAGCTTGGAGGGCGGGACAGGGGGCGGCTACACCTTC. It is translated as CASSLEGGTGGGYTF.

For the CDR3, the DNA is TGTGCCAGTAGATCGCCACCAGGAGACAATGAGCAGTTCTTC. Protein product: CASRSPPGDNEQFF. The rearrangement joins TRBV7-9 to TRBJ2-1; no definite D call. CDR1 and CDR2 from the germline V gene are SEHNR and FQNEAQ (reference sequence). The CDR3 contains 14 residues. V was shortened by 9 bases and J by 5 bases, with 17 bases between the two germline ends.

This clonotype came up a few times. The chain uses TRBV5-1 and TRBJ1-6; 11 bases line up with TRBD1. With 2 bases clipped from V and 7 bases from J, the junction kept 2 bases outside the gene matches. This CDR3 has 15 amino acids. The V gene's germline CDR1 is SGHRS and CDR2 YFSETQ. The CDR3 DNA is TGCGCCAGCAGCTTCGGACAGGGGGCAAATTCACCCCTCCACTTT. It codes for CASSFGQGANSPLHF.

This clonotype was counted a few times. V usage is TRBV24-1 and J usage is TRBJ2-3; 9 bases agree with TRBD2. V dropped 0 bases and J dropped 2; count of bases not matched to a gene: 5. Per germline, CDR1 KGHDR and CDR2 SFDVKD. This CDR3 is 17 amino acids long. The CDR3 loop reads CATSDLGLAGHTDTQYF. The CDR3 bases are TGTGCCACCAGTGATTTGGGGCTAGCGGGGCACACAGATACGCAGTATTTT.

This clonotype appeared many times. The chain has TRBV10-3 and TRBJ2-6, with D perhaps matching TRBD1 or TRBD2 (5 bases each). The CDR3 runs to 17 residues. Germline V CDR1 and CDR2: ENHRY, SYGVKD. The ends were cut back, 0 bases at V and 0 bases at J, with 9 bases in the middle. The CDR3 bases are TGTGCCATCAGTGAGTCGACGGGACCCTCTGGGGCCAACGTCCTGACTTTC. Protein: CAISESTGPSGANVLTF.

This clonotype appeared a single time. CDR3 amino acids: CSVVGAAAYEQYF. The DNA for the CDR3 is TGCAGCGTTGTTGGCGCAGCAGCCTACGAGCAGTACTTC. The rearrangement uses TRBV29-1 and TRBJ2-7; D unresolved. Germline CDR1 reads SQVTM; CDR2 reads ANQGSEA. Trimming took off 4 bases at V and 2 bases at J, with 12 bases between the two ends. This CDR3 is 13 amino acids long.

In this sample, this clonotype turned up many times. The rearrangement uses TRBV5-1 and TRBJ2-7, with a possible D match to TRBD1 (5 bases). Trimming took 7 bases from V and 4 from J, leaving 15 bases between them. This CDR3 spans 13 amino acids. The germline gives CDR1 SGHRS, CDR2 YFSETQ. CDR3 nucleotides: TGCGCCAGCTCCTTACAGGAGAAATACGAGCAGTACTTC. This gives the protein CASSLQEKYEQYF.

This clonotype was counted ten times or more. The genes are TRBV18 and TRBJ1-5; D gene ambiguous. V was pared by 3 bases and J by 2 bases, with 5 bases between. CDR1 KGHSH and CDR2 LQKENI come from the germline V gene. The CDR3 has 13 residues. The CDR3 coding sequence is TGTGCCAGCTCACCCAATGGCAATCAGCCCCAGCATTTT. This translates into CASSPNGNQPQHF.